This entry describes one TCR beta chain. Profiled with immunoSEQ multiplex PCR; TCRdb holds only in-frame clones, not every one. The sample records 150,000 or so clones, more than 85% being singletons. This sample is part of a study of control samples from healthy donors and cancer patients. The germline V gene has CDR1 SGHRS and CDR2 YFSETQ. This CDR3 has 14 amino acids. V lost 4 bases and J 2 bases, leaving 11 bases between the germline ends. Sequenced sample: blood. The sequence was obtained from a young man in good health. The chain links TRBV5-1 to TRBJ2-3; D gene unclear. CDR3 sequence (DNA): TGCGCCAGCAGCGGCGAATCTCCCACAGATACGCAGTATTTT. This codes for CASSGESPTDTQYF.